Following are 2 T cell receptor beta chains from one sample sequenced in a study of technical replicates of blood from several donors listed by TCRdb under 2017. The method was the immunoSEQ multiplex PCR assay. TCRdb re-hosts the immuneACCESS table, in-frame sequences only. Its copies lack some clones; in the studies checked, an unresolved V gene accounts for under half of them, and the cause for the rest is not known. The sample has about 83,000 clones on record, about 90% of them singletons. The ten largest account for around 0.27% of the sample. The specimen was T cells isolated from PBMCs. Receptors were obtained from a human donor in good health.

This chain joins TRBV6-4 and TRBJ2-2; D may be TRBD1 (6 bases). The V end lost 6 bases, the J end lost 1 base, and 6 bases lay between the germline ends. Germline-derived CDR1 and CDR2 are MRHNA and SNTAGT. CDR3 size: 13 residues. The CDR3 protein is CASRQGNTGELFF. As DNA, the CDR3 is TGTGCCAGCAGACAGGGGAACACCGGGGAGCTGTTTTTT.

V is TRBV5-1 and J is TRBJ2-1, with TRBD1 matching over 10 bases. Trimming removed 4 bases from V and 8 bases from J; junction bases left unmatched: 9. Germline lookup yields CDR1 SGHRS and CDR2 YFSETQ. This CDR3 region has 15 residues. CDR3 protein: CASSVGTGAWDEQFF. The CDR3 nucleotides are TGCGCCAGCAGCGTAGGGACAGGGGCTTGGGATGAGCAGTTCTTC.